In its sample, the clone carrying this TCR beta chain was seen once. The source of the sample is a study of blood T cell repertoires in COVID-19. The repertoire was sequenced with immunoSEQ multiplex PCR; TCRdb's copy has only in-frame clones and lacks some. The sample records 150,000 to 190,000 clones, around 84% being singletons. CDR1 is SGHRS and CDR2 is YFSETQ in the germline V gene. The CDR3 length is 14 residues. V lost 5 bases, J lost 1 base, and 9 bases lay in between. This sequence was found in a woman aged 55-69 years with COVID-19, enrolled during active disease. The chain couples TRBV5-1 to TRBJ2-2, with D perhaps matching TRBD1 (6 bases). Sequencing was done on a sample of peripheral blood. The CDR3 region has the DNA TGCGCCAGCAGTGTGGACAGGAACACCGGGGAGCTGTTTTTT. Residues: CASSVDRNTGELFF.